The rows below give T cell receptor beta chains drawn from one sample of a study of blood T cell repertoires in COVID-19. Profiled with immunoSEQ multiplex PCR; TCRdb holds only in-frame clones, not every one. The sample includes 150,000 or so clones, approximately 88% of them seen just once. Material for sequencing was PBMCs or T cells enriched from blood (not recorded which). These receptors were obtained from a man between 70 and 80 years old who had been exposed to COVID-19. Both conserved end residues are part of each CDR3. D genes are given only for firm matches. Expanded clones are given a class, and other clones once, few, many or no size at all.

TRBV5-1	TRBJ1-1	TRBD1	-	TGCGCCAGCAGCGTTTCAACAGGGGTAAGAACTGAAGCTTTCTTT	CASSVSTGVRTEAFF
TRBV4-3	TRBJ2-1	TRBD2	-	TGCGCCAGCAGCCAAGAGGGGACTAGCGGGAGTCCCCCCTACAATGAGCAGTTCTTC	CASSQEGTSGSPPYNEQFF
TRBV28	TRBJ1-3	-	-	TGTGCCAGCAGTTGGGGCAACACCATATATTTT	CASSWGNTIYF
TRBV5-4	TRBJ1-2	-	-	TGTGCCAGCAGCTTGGATCGACAGTTCAACTATGGCTACACCTTC	CASSLDRQFNYGYTF
TRBV5-5	TRBJ2-1	-	-	TGTGCCAGCAGGGATTGGATGGGGCCGGGCAATGAGCAGTTCTTC	CASRDWMGPGNEQFF
TRBV7-6	TRBJ2-1	TRBD2	-	TGTGCCAGCAGCCCATGGACTAGCGGGGGCATATCCTACAATGAGCAGTTCTTC	CASSPWTSGGISYNEQFF
TRBV4-3	TRBJ2-3	-	-	TGCGCCAGCAGCCAAGAAGTCCAGGGAACTTCCACAGATACGCAGTATTTT	CASSQEVQGTSTDTQYF
TRBV30	TRBJ1-3	-	-	TGTGCCTGGAGTGTACAGGCAGCTGGAAACACCATATATTTT	CAWSVQAAGNTIYF
TRBV7-8	TRBJ2-1	-	once	TGTGCCAGCAGCTTAGAACGGGGGATTGGGGATGAGCAGTTCTTC	CASSLERGIGDEQFF
TRBV11-2	TRBJ1-1	TRBD1	few	TGTGCCAGCAGCTTAACGACAGGGGGGACTGAAGCTTTCTTT	CASSLTTGGTEAFF
TRBV5-1	TRBJ2-1	TRBD2	many	TGCGCCAGCAGCTCGTCGACTAGCGGGGGGGCGAATGAGCAGTTCTTC	CASSSSTSGGANEQFF
TRBV19	TRBJ2-2	TRBD2	-	TGTGCCAGTAGTTTCCCGGGGGGAAGATTGGCCGGGGAGCTGTTTTTT	CASSFPGGRLAGELFF
TRBV5-6	TRBJ1-2	-	-	TGTGCCAGCAGCTTGGAGGCCAGGGAGGGCGGCTACACCTTC	CASSLEAREGGYTF
TRBV5-1	TRBJ2-1	TRBD2	-	TGCGCCAGCAGCTTGGTGCCTAGCGGGGGCTCAACCTACAATGAGCAGTTCTTC	CASSLVPSGGSTYNEQFF
TRBV5-1	TRBJ2-2	-	-	TGCGCCAGCAAGGTGGCGACAGGAGTCACCGGGGAGCTGTTTTTT	CASKVATGVTGELFF
TRBV18	TRBJ1-2	-	-	TGTGCCAGCTCACCGGGGCAGAACTATGGCTACACCTTC	CASSPGQNYGYTF
TRBV19	TRBJ1-2	-	-	TGTGCCAGTAGTGTTTCTATACCGGGTGGCTACACCTTC	CASSVSIPGGYTF
TRBV27	TRBJ1-3	-	-	TGTGCCAGCAGAGGGGGGGGGCTGGGAAACACCATATATTTT	CASRGGGLGNTIYF
TRBV6-5	TRBJ2-1	TRBD2	-	TGTGCCAGCAGTTACTCTAGCGGGAGTCTCTATGAGCAGTTCTTC	CASSYSSGSLYEQFF
TRBV5-1	TRBJ1-2	-	-	TGCGCCAGCAGCCCAACAGGGATCTATGGCTACACCTTC	CASSPTGIYGYTF
TRBV6-6	TRBJ2-7	TRBD1	-	TGTGCCAGCAGGAACTCGGGACAGTATTTTGACGAGCAGTACTTC	CASRNSGQYFDEQYF
TRBV18	TRBJ2-6	TRBD1	-	TGTGCCAGCTCACCACGGACAGGGGCCCTCTCTGGGGCCAACGTCCTGACTTTC	CASSPRTGALSGANVLTF
TRBV7-3	TRBJ1-6	-	-	TGTGCCAGCAGCTCAGGGTACAATTCACCCCTCCACTTT	CASSSGYNSPLHF
TRBV18	TRBJ2-5	TRBD2	-	TGTGCCAGCTCACTTGTCGATAGCGGGAAGCGAGAGACCCAGTACTTC	CASSLVDSGKRETQYF
TRBV4-3	TRBJ1-5	-	-	TGCGCCAGCAGCCAAGATCTTGGAGGTGGGCAGCCCCAGCATTTT	CASSQDLGGGQPQHF
TRBV19	TRBJ2-2	TRBD2	few	TGTGCCAGTAGGTCAGGCGGCCTAGCGGGGCGAACTACCGGGGAGCTGTTTTTT	CASRSGGLAGRTTGELFF
TRBV7-9	TRBJ2-3	-	many	TGTGCCACCCCGGGACTCCCGACTGGGGATACGCAGTATTTT	CATPGLPTGDTQYF
TRBV5-1	TRBJ2-7	TRBD2	-	TGCGCCAGCAGCTTGGATGCGGGAGCCCCCTACGAGCAGTACTTC	CASSLDAGAPYEQYF
TRBV28	TRBJ1-2	TRBD1	few	TGTGCCAGCAGTTCAGGGGGAGAATGGACCTTC	CASSSGGEWTF
TRBV6-6	TRBJ1-1	TRBD1	-	TGTGCCAGCAAACCGGACAGGGGCTGGGGGGACACTGAAGCTTTCTTT	CASKPDRGWGDTEAFF
TRBV28	TRBJ1-5	-	-	TGTGCCAGCAGTGTACAGGGTCAGCCCCAGCATTTT	CASSVQGQPQHF